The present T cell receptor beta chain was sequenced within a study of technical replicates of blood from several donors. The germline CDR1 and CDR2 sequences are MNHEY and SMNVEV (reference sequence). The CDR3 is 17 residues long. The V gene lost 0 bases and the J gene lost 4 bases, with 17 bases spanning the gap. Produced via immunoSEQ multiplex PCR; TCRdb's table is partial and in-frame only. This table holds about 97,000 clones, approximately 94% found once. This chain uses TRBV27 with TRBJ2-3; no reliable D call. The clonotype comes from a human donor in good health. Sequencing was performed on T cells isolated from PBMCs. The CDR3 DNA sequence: TGTGCCAGCAGTTTATCGAACGCATACAGCCCAGCAGATACGCAGTATTTT. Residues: CASSLSNAYSPADTQYF.